The 28 T cell receptor beta chains below all came from one sample that was sequenced in a study of blood T cell repertoires in COVID-19. The method was immunoSEQ multiplex PCR; TCRdb's version includes in-frame clones alone and lacks a portion of them. The sample has a few hundred thousand clones, 88% seen once. Material for sequencing was PBMCs or T cells enriched from blood (not recorded which). These receptors were collected from a woman in her thirties who had recovered from COVID-19.

This clone was counted a single time. The chain combines TRBV20-1 with TRBJ1-4; unclear D gene. Germline CDR1 DFQATT, CDR2 SNEGSKA (reference sequence). The CDR3 totals 11 residues. Trimming took off 6 bases at V and 8 bases at J, with 10 bases between the two ends. CDR3 sequence reads: CSAPSPEKLFF. As DNA, the CDR3 is TGCAGTGCCCCGAGTCCGGAAAAACTGTTTTTT.

The rearrangement links TRBV9 to TRBJ1-2; 8 bases fit TRBD1. Germline loops: CDR1 SGDLS, CDR2 YYNGEE. V shed 0 bases, J shed 5 bases, and the junction held 9 bases outside the gene matches. CDR3 size: 16 residues. The CDR3 spells CASSVAVDRGGYGYTF. In nucleotides, the CDR3 is TGTGCCAGCAGCGTAGCGGTTGACAGGGGAGGGTATGGCTACACCTTC.

J is TRBJ1-3 and V is TRBV18, with a possible D match to TRBD1 (6 bases). V dropped 3 bases and J dropped 4 bases, with 13 bases sitting between them. The CDR3 contains 15 residues. Looked up from germline, CDR1 is KGHSH and CDR2 is LQKENI. CDR3: CASSPPRGAGNTIYF. CDR3 DNA: TGTGCCAGCTCACCTCCCAGGGGAGCGGGAAACACCATATATTTT. The full variable domain, in which reference TRBV18 and TRBJ1-3 provide the parts outside the CDR3, is NAGVMQNPRHLVRRRGQEARLRCSPMKGHSHVYWYRQLPEEGLKFMVYLQKENIIDESGMPKERFSAEFPKEGPSILRIQQVVRGDSAAYFCASSPPRGAGNTIYFGEGSWLTVV.

V usage is TRBV4-1 and J usage is TRBJ2-3; 7 bases are shared with TRBD1. CDR1 MGHRA and CDR2 YSYEKL come from the germline V gene. J lost 4 bases, V lost 0 bases, and 10 bases had no gene match. The CDR3 totals 17 residues. The CDR3 coding sequence is TGCGCCAGCAGCCAAGAGATAGCAGGGGGAGTCGCAGATACGCAGTATTTT. Encoded protein: CASSQEIAGGVADTQYF.

This chain links TRBV6-5 with TRBJ2-7, with 9 bases matching TRBD1. The V gene end was trimmed by 6 bases and the J gene end by 6 bases; junction bases not matched to a gene: 9. CDR3 length equals 14 residues. Germline CDR1 and CDR2: MNHEY and SVGAGI. The CDR3 nucleotides read TGTGCCAGCAGCTCCTGGGACAGGGTCTCCGAGCAGTACTTC. This translates into CASSSWDRVSEQYF.

The rearrangement links TRBV5-5 to TRBJ1-2; TRBD1 agrees at 7 bases. The V segment lost 1 base and the J segment 6 bases; nucleotides outside the gene matches: 12. CDR3 length: 16 amino acids. Germline CDR1 and CDR2: SGHKS and YYEKEE (reference sequence). CDR3 protein: CASSLRQGQAMDGYTF. In DNA, the CDR3 is TGTGCCAGCAGCTTGAGACAGGGCCAGGCGATGGATGGCTACACCTTC.

The chain has TRBV3-1 (or the pseudogene TRBV3-2) and TRBJ2-3; D may be TRBD2 (6 bases). Germline CDR1 is LGHDT and CDR2 is YNNKEL (reference sequence). The length of the CDR3 is 16 residues. V lost 1 base to trimming and J lost 11 bases, with 22 bases between them. Here the CDR3 reads CASSQVFGTGEWVQYF. CDR3 bases: TGTGCCAGCAGCCAAGTTTTTGGGACGGGAGAGTGGGTGCAGTATTTT.

V is TRBV28 and J is TRBJ2-1; 10 nucleotides align to TRBD2. From germline, CDR1 is MDHEN and CDR2 SYDVKM. The CDR3 totals 16 residues. The V segment lost 1 base and the J segment 6 bases; nucleotides outside the gene matches: 6. The CDR3 sequence is CASSLFLAGVGNEQFF. DNA for the CDR3: TGTGCCAGCAGTTTATTCCTAGCGGGAGTGGGCAATGAGCAGTTCTTC. Complete variable domain (other parts from reference TRBV28 and TRBJ2-1): DVKVTQSSRYLVKRTGEKVFLECVQDMDHENMFWYRQDPGLGLRLIYFSYDVKMKEKGDIPEGYSVSREKKERFSLILESASTNQTSMYLCASSLFLAGVGNEQFFGPGTRLTVL.

V usage is TRBV28 and J usage is TRBJ1-6; TRBD1 might be the D (6 bases). Between the trimmed V and J ends, which lost 3 bases and 7 bases, there was a span of 13 bases. Germline CDR1 and CDR2: MDHEN and SYDVKM. The length of the CDR3 is 15 residues. In DNA form, the CDR3 reads TGTGCCAGCAGTTTCTTACAGGGTATCAATTCACCCCTCCACTTT. Translating gives CASSFLQGINSPLHF.

The rearrangement uses TRBV19 and TRBJ2-7; D is possibly TRBD2 (6 bases). V gave up 10 bases and J gave up 0 bases, with 16 bases separating them. Germline V lookup: CDR1 LNHDA, CDR2 SQIVND (reference sequence). The CDR3 length is 14 residues. In DNA, the CDR3 is TGTGCCACCTCAGCCCGGGGGACCTCCTACGAGCAGTACTTC. This encodes CATSARGTSYEQYF.

The rearrangement links TRBV24-1 to TRBJ2-3, with TRBD2 as a possible D gene (6 bases). V lost 4 bases, J lost 3 bases, and 22 bases lay in between. This CDR3 has 18 amino acids. Per germline, CDR1 KGHDR and CDR2 SFDVKD. The chain's CDR3 is CATSDRYSGVGQTDTQYF. CDR3 DNA: TGTGCCACCAGTGACCGATATAGCGGCGTCGGTCAAACAGATACGCAGTATTTT.

The gene calls are TRBV5-1 and TRBJ2-5; tentative D call: TRBD2 (6 bases). Germline V lookup: CDR1 SGHRS, CDR2 YFSETQ. Trimming removed 5 bases at V and 3 bases at J, with 26 bases between. The CDR3 extends over 18 amino acids. CDR3 nucleotides: TGCGCCAGCAGGTCTCTCCCGGGACCACCGGGAGTTGAAGAGACCCAGTACTTC. Translating it yields CASRSLPGPPGVEETQYF.

This chain joins TRBV5-4 and TRBJ2-3, with D perhaps TRBD1 (7 bases). Germline V lookup: CDR1 SGHNT, CDR2 YYREEE (reference sequence). Trimming removed 0 bases from V and 4 bases from J, with 15 bases in between. The CDR3 length is 16 residues. The CDR3 DNA reads as TGTGCCAGCAGCTTGGTAACAGGGGACTCCCCAGATACGCAGTATTTT. Translated: CASSLVTGDSPDTQYF.

The gene calls are TRBV18 and TRBJ1-2; D gene unclear. CDR1 and CDR2 (germline): KGHSH, LQKENI. This CDR3 is 16 amino acids long. Trimming shortened V by 2 bases and J by 2 bases, and 15 bases separated the two germline ends. CDR3: CASSPNLVVTNYGYTF. Here the CDR3 DNA reads TGTGCCAGCTCACCAAATTTAGTAGTTACCAACTATGGCTACACCTTC. The whole variable domain, remainder taken from reference TRBV18 and TRBJ1-2, is NAGVMQNPRHLVRRRGQEARLRCSPMKGHSHVYWYRQLPEEGLKFMVYLQKENIIDESGMPKERFSAEFPKEGPSILRIQQVVRGDSAAYFCASSPNLVVTNYGYTFGSGTRLTVV.

The chain joins TRBV30 to TRBJ1-5; TRBD1 matches at 8 bases. The V segment lost 2 bases and the J segment 7 bases; nucleotides outside the gene matches: 13. The CDR3 totals 16 residues. Germline V gene data show CDR1 as GTSNPN and CDR2 as SVGIG (reference sequence). The CDR3 DNA reads as TGTGCCTGGAGTAGACAGGGGTGGCGCAAAGGGCAGCCCCAGCATTTT. Protein: CAWSRQGWRKGQPQHF.

The V call is TRBV5-1, the J call TRBJ1-3, with a tentative D call TRBD1 (5 bases). V dropped 2 bases and J dropped 0 bases, with 15 bases sitting between them. The CDR3 contains 17 residues. Per the germline V gene, CDR1 is SGHRS and CDR2 is YFSETQ. CDR3 nucleotide sequence: TGCGCCAGCAGCTTACCTCAGGGCGTAGACTCTGGAAACACCATATATTTT. Translated: CASSLPQGVDSGNTIYF.

The chain links TRBV7-3 to TRBJ1-4; possible D gene TRBD1, 6 bases. This CDR3 is built from 17 residues. Between the trimmed V and J ends, which lost 1 base and 8 bases, there was a span of 20 bases. Per germline, CDR1 SGHTA and CDR2 FQGTGA. CDR3 coding DNA: TGTGCCAGCAGCTTAATACTACCCCCGGGACATACCGAAAAACTGTTTTTT. Its protein product is CASSLILPPGHTEKLFF.

The chain has TRBV3-1 (or the pseudogene TRBV3-2) and TRBJ2-2; perhaps TRBD1 as D (6 bases). V was trimmed by 3 bases and J by 6 bases, leaving 11 bases between them. This CDR3 region has 14 residues. Germline assignment: CDR1 LGHDT and CDR2 YNNKEL (reference sequence). The CDR3 DNA sequence: TGTGCCAGCAGCCAGGGGGCGCCTTCCGGGGAGCTGTTTTTT. This codes for CASSQGAPSGELFF.

V is TRBV6-5 and J is TRBJ1-2; 7 bases match TRBD1. The V and J ends lost 8 bases and 4 bases, in that order; junction bases with no gene match: 7. The CDR3 is 13 residues long. Germline V gives CDR1 MNHEY, CDR2 SVGAGI. The CDR3 sequence is CASSKGASYGYTF. In DNA form, the CDR3 reads TGTGCCAGCTCAAAGGGGGCATCCTATGGCTACACCTTC.

The chain carries TRBV9 and TRBJ1-3, with 7 positions matching TRBD1. Germline V lookup: CDR1 SGDLS, CDR2 YYNGEE. Germline trimming cut 3 bases from V and 3 bases from J; bases unmatched to any gene: 6. This CDR3 is 15 amino acids long. The CDR3 sequence is CASSASGTDGNTIYF. The DNA of the CDR3 is TGTGCCAGCAGCGCATCCGGGACAGATGGAAACACCATATATTTT.

The CDR3 coding sequence is TGTGCCAGCAGTTCCTTTTGGGGGACAGGGAAGAACGAGCAGTACTTC. This encodes CASSSFWGTGKNEQYF. The V and J genes are TRBV28 and TRBJ2-7, with 9 bases fitting TRBD1. The CDR3 length is 16 residues. V shed 4 bases and J 5 bases; nucleotides not matched to a gene: 12. Germline V gene sequence: CDR1 MDHEN, CDR2 SYDVKM.

V usage is TRBV28 and J usage is TRBJ1-1; D not certain. Germline values: CDR1 MDHEN, CDR2 SYDVKM. V was clipped by 3 bases and J by 0 bases, with 11 bases between them. This CDR3 is 15 amino acids long. CDR3 sequence reads: CASSFITMMNTEAFF. The CDR3 bases are TGTGCCAGCAGTTTTATCACAATGATGAACACTGAAGCTTTCTTT.

The chain uses TRBV5-1 and TRBJ1-1, with D maybe TRBD1 (6 bases). Germline V gene data show CDR1 as SGHRS and CDR2 as YFSETQ. The CDR3 is 13 residues long. V lost 4 bases and J lost 5, with 12 bases in between. The CDR3 DNA is TGCGCCAGCAGCCCCCGGGACACAACTGAAGCTTTCTTT. Its protein product is CASSPRDTTEAFF. Variable domain in full (rest from reference TRBV5-1 and TRBJ1-1): KAGVTQTPRYLIKTRGQQVTLSCSPISGHRSVSWYQQTPGQGLQFLFEYFSETQRNKGNFPGRFSGRQFSNSRSEMNVSTLELGDSALYLCASSPRDTTEAFFGQGTRLTVV.

The CDR3 DNA is TGCGCCAGCAGCTTGGTGCCAGGGCCCTCAGATACGCAGTATTTT. Translation: CASSLVPGPSDTQYF. The V and J genes are TRBV5-1 and TRBJ2-3; D may be TRBD1 (5 bases). The CDR3 length is 15 residues. V dropped 0 bases and J dropped 4 bases, with 12 bases sitting between them. The germline V gene encodes CDR1 SGHRS and CDR2 YFSETQ.

The chain combines TRBV19 with TRBJ2-1; tentative D call: TRBD2 (5 bases). CDR1 LNHDA and CDR2 SQIVND come from the germline V gene (reference sequence). The CDR3 sequence is 18 residues long. Trimming took 7 bases from V and 3 from J, leaving 25 bases between them. CDR3 sequence reads: CASMESRGWNRFYNEQFF. CDR3 coding DNA: TGTGCCAGTATGGAGTCGAGAGGGTGGAATCGATTCTACAATGAGCAGTTCTTC. Based on the CDR3 plus reference TRBV19 and TRBJ2-1, the full variable domain is DGGITQSPKYLFRKEGQNVTLSCEQNLNHDAMYWYRQDPGQGLRLIYYSQIVNDFQKGDIAEGYSVSREKKESFPLTVTSAQKNPTAFYLCASMESRGWNRFYNEQFFGPGTRLTVL.

CDR3 nucleotides: TGCGCCAGCAGCCCTCGACAGGGGAACTACGAGCAGTACTTC. Protein: CASSPRQGNYEQYF. V usage is TRBV4-3 and J usage is TRBJ2-7, with 8 bases identical to TRBD1. Germline V gene sequence: CDR1 LGHNA, CDR2 YSLEER. This CDR3 spans 14 amino acids. V trimming: 4 bases; J trimming: 3 bases; junction bases outside the gene matches: 5.

This chain links TRBV19 with TRBJ2-1, with D possibly matching TRBD2 (5 bases). The V gene's germline CDR1 is LNHDA and CDR2 SQIVND (reference sequence). The CDR3 spans 17 residues. Trimming stripped 3 bases from V and 2 bases from J, with 17 bases between. This CDR3 reads CASSMETAGGAYNEQFF. CDR3 DNA: TGTGCCAGTAGTATGGAAACGGCGGGTGGGGCCTACAATGAGCAGTTCTTC.

V and J are TRBV5-4 and TRBJ2-2, with 11 positions matching TRBD2. The V gene's germline CDR1 is SGHNT and CDR2 YYREEE (reference sequence). CDR3 length equals 16 residues. Losses at the gene ends were 4 bases for V and 7 bases for J; bases not matched to a gene: 9. CDR3 sequence (DNA): TGTGCCAGCAGCATACTTAGCGGGAGGGCCATCGGGGAGCTGTTTTTT. It yields the protein CASSILSGRAIGELFF.